These 24 T cell receptor beta chains share one sample of origin, sequenced in a study of cytomegalovirus exposure and HLA in healthy donors (dated by TCRdb to 2017 to 2019). Library generation was performed with the immunoSEQ multiplex PCR assay. TCRdb carries this immuneACCESS record with in-frame sequences only. Its versions omit some clonotypes, under half of them owing to an unresolved V gene in the studies checked, with the rest unexplained. Across this sample there are some 150,000 clones, with approximately 90% seen only once. The ten largest clones add up to about 6.4% of the sample. What was sequenced was PBMCs. The receptors were sampled from a woman in her twenties or thirties in good health and CMV-seropositive.

V usage is TRBV12-2 and J usage is TRBJ2-5; TRBD2, the table's D call, lacks a check against the DNA. TRBV12-2 is labeled a pseudogene. This CDR3 has 14 residues. The CDR3, as DNA: TGTGCAAGTCGCTCGCCCTGGACTAGCCAGACCCAGTACTTC. This gives the protein CASRSPWTSQTQYF.

V gene TRBV21-1 combines with J gene TRBJ1-2. TRBV21-1 is classified as a pseudogene. The length of the CDR3 is 12 residues. The CDR3 region is CASRGGNYGYTF. The CDR3 coding sequence is TGTGCCAGCCGCGGAGGGAACTATGGCTACACCTTC.

The chain links TRBV2 to TRBJ1-6; 8 positions agree with TRBD1. The ends lost 2 bases at V and 7 bases at J; junction bases unmatched: 7. In germline, CDR1 is SNHLY, CDR2 FYNNEI. The length of the CDR3 is 16 residues. The CDR3 DNA is TGTGCCAGCAGTGAAATAAGACAGGGGCCAAATTCACCCCTCCACTTT. This gives the protein CASSEIRQGPNSPLHF.

The gene calls are TRBV28 and TRBJ1-4, with TRBD1 matching over 8 bases. Germline V gene data show CDR1 as MDHEN and CDR2 as SYDVKM. The CDR3 spans 16 residues. V shed 5 bases and J 2 bases; nucleotides not matched to a gene: 7. CDR3 DNA sequence: TGTGCCAGCAGTCTCTGGACAGGGCCGACTAATGAAAAACTGTTTTTT. This sequence encodes CASSLWTGPTNEKLFF.

The rearrangement joins TRBV28 to TRBJ2-7; D gene unclear. The ends were cut back, 6 bases at V and 0 bases at J, with 15 bases in the middle. The CDR3 runs 15 residues. Per the germline V gene, CDR1 is MDHEN and CDR2 is SYDVKM. This chain's CDR3 is CASSPVGQSSYEQYF. The CDR3 nucleotides are TGTGCCAGCAGCCCCGTTGGGCAAAGCTCCTACGAGCAGTACTTC.

In DNA, the CDR3 is TGTGCCACCAGCAGAGATATGAGGGGACAGGGTTTCAGCTCCTACAATGAGCAGTTCTTC. Residues: CATSRDMRGQGFSSYNEQFF. This rearrangement joins TRBV15 to TRBJ2-1; 9 nucleotides align to TRBD1. Unmatched junction bases numbered 12, after V lost 0 bases and J lost 0 bases. Germline V gene data show CDR1 as LNHNV and CDR2 as YYDKDF (reference sequence). The CDR3 contains 20 residues.

The V and J genes are TRBV18 and TRBJ2-1, with TRBD1 identical over 9 bases. Germline loops: CDR1 KGHSH, CDR2 LQKENI. The CDR3 extends over 17 amino acids. Trimming at V came to 4 bases and at J to 6 bases, leaving 13 bases not matched to a gene. The CDR3 loop reads CASSLRPGTGLGNEQFF. The CDR3 region has the DNA TGTGCCAGCTCACTGCGGCCTGGGACAGGGTTGGGCAATGAGCAGTTCTTC.

The sample holds one count of this clone. This sequence joins TRBV7-9 and TRBJ2-7; TRBD1 matches 9 bases. CDR3 length equals 16 residues. The V gene end was trimmed by 4 bases and the J gene end by 3 bases; junction bases not matched to a gene: 10. Germline V gene lookup returns CDR1 SEHNR and CDR2 FQNEAQ (reference sequence). CDR3 loop: CASSSADRGFSYEQYF. CDR3 bases: TGTGCCAGCAGCTCCGCCGACAGGGGGTTTAGCTACGAGCAGTACTTC.

This clone was observed a single time. J is TRBJ1-2 and V is TRBV7-9; 9 nucleotides line up with TRBD1. Germline CDR1 is SEHNR and CDR2 is FQNEAQ (reference sequence). This CDR3 is 14 amino acids long. J was trimmed by 8 bases and V by 5 bases; bases with no gene match: 9. The CDR3 DNA follows: TGTGCCAGCAGCATCGCCGGGACAGGGCTAGGCTACACCTTC. Translating gives CASSIAGTGLGYTF. Supplemented by reference TRBV7-9 and TRBJ1-2, the full variable domain reads DTGVSQNPRHKITKRGQNVTFRCDPISEHNRLYWYRQTLGQGPEFLTYFQNEAQLEKSRLLSDRFSAERPKGSFSTLEIQRTEQGDSAMYLCASSIAGTGLGYTFGSGTRLTVV.

The chain uses TRBV4-1 and TRBJ2-1, with 11 bases that match TRBD2. In germline, CDR1 is MGHRA, CDR2 YSYEKL. The CDR3 runs to 16 residues. Losses at the gene ends were 3 bases for V and 9 bases for J; bases not matched to a gene: 10. The CDR3 sequence is CASSQDSGRATSEQFF. CDR3 bases: TGCGCCAGCAGCCAGGATAGCGGGAGGGCCACTAGTGAGCAGTTCTTC.

This chain links TRBV5-6 with TRBJ1-3, with 7 bases fitting TRBD1. The ends lost 4 bases at V and 5 bases at J; junction bases unmatched: 12. This CDR3 has 16 residues. Germline values: CDR1 SGHDT, CDR2 YYEEEE. The CDR3 reads CASSIRTGRRRNTIYF. CDR3 sequence (DNA): TGTGCCAGCAGCATAAGGACAGGAAGGAGAAGAAACACCATATATTTT.

Only a few counts were recorded for this clone. The chain employs TRBV19 and TRBJ1-4; no firm D call. V gave up 4 bases and J gave up 7 bases, with 10 bases separating them. Germline V gives CDR1 LNHDA, CDR2 SQIVND (reference sequence). This CDR3 region has 13 residues. The CDR3 bases are TGTGCCAGTAGTACTTCTACCCTTGAAAAACTGTTTTTT. The encoded protein is CASSTSTLEKLFF.

For this clone: One junction end does not reproduce the germline sequence, and a read error may be involved. The chain couples TRBV28 to TRBJ1-6; 11 nucleotides match TRBD1. The CDR3 runs 16 residues. Germline CDR1 reads MDHEN; CDR2 reads SYDVKM. The CDR3 reads CASSLGGGTGGSSLHF. CDR3 in DNA: TGTGCCAGCAGTTTAGGGGGTGGGACAGGGGGTTCATCCCTCCACTTT. Full variable domain (rest looked up from reference TRBV28 and TRBJ1-6): DVKVTQSSRYLVKRTGEKVFLECVQDMDHENMFWYRQDPGLGLRLIYFSYDVKMKEKGDIPEGYSVSREKKERFSLILESASTNQTSMYLCASSLGGGTGGSSLHFGNGTRLTVT.

The chain couples TRBV11-2 to TRBJ2-7; 9 nucleotides align to TRBD1. The CDR3 has 14 amino acids. CDR1 is SGHAT, CDR2 FQNNGV, per germline. Trimming at V came to 5 bases and at J to 3 bases, leaving 5 bases not matched to a gene. The CDR3, as DNA: TGTGCCAGCAGCGTGGGACAGGGTCTCTACGAGCAGTACTTC. Translated, it gives CASSVGQGLYEQYF.

The chain joins TRBV27 to TRBJ2-7; no reliable D call. The CDR3 spans 13 residues. The V and J ends lost 2 bases and 5 bases respectively, with 10 bases between them. Germline-derived CDR1 and CDR2 are MNHEY and SMNVEV (reference sequence). CDR3 DNA sequence: TGTGCCAGCAGTTTAGGCGGAAGGAACGAGCAGTACTTC. This translates into CASSLGGRNEQYF.

V gene TRBV6-5 combines with J gene TRBJ2-2, with a weak D call TRBD1 (5 bases). CDR1 is MNHEY, CDR2 SVGAGI, per germline. This CDR3 comprises 16 residues. Trimming took off 0 bases at V and 4 bases at J, with 12 bases between the two ends. CDR3 bases: TGTGCCAGCAGTTACTCGGGGCGTTATGGCACCGGGGAGCTGTTTTTT. Amino acids: CASSYSGRYGTGELFF.

This clone was observed once. This chain links TRBV5-1 with TRBJ2-7; 8 positions match TRBD1. J was trimmed by 7 bases and V by 4 bases; bases with no gene match: 16. Germline V lookup: CDR1 SGHRS, CDR2 YFSETQ. The CDR3 covers 16 residues. The CDR3 loop is CASSPQGQGAMGEQYF. In DNA form, the CDR3 reads TGCGCCAGCAGCCCTCAAGGACAGGGTGCGATGGGGGAGCAGTACTTC.

The chain recombines TRBV7-9 with TRBJ2-3; 8 positions match TRBD1. The CDR3 spans 14 residues. In germline, CDR1 is SEHNR, CDR2 FQNEAQ (reference sequence). V lost 5 bases to trimming and J lost 6 bases; unmatched junction nucleotides: 7. This CDR3 is CASSQDRERDTQYF. The CDR3 nucleotides read TGTGCCAGCAGCCAGGACAGGGAGCGGGATACGCAGTATTTT.

The sample holds a few counts of this clone. V and J are TRBV7-9 and TRBJ1-2; 8 positions agree with TRBD1. CDR3 length equals 14 residues. V was clipped by 5 bases and J by 2 bases; unmatched bases: 4. CDR1 SEHNR and CDR2 FQNEAQ come from the germline V gene (reference sequence). CDR3 DNA: TGTGCCAGCAGCCCCGGACAGGGAAACTATGGCTACACCTTC. This codes for CASSPGQGNYGYTF.

This chain uses TRBV6-1 with TRBJ2-3; 13 bases are shared with TRBD2. In germline, CDR1 is MNHNS, CDR2 SASEGT. After removal of 6 bases from V and 5 bases from J, the junction contained 2 bases not matched to a gene. The CDR3 covers 14 residues. CDR3 bases: TGTGCCAGCAGGCGGACTAGCGGGGGAGATACGCAGTATTTT. It is translated as CASRRTSGGDTQYF.

This clone is a singleton in its sample. The gene calls are TRBV5-1 and TRBJ2-1; 8 nucleotides align to TRBD2. Germline V lookup: CDR1 SGHRS, CDR2 YFSETQ. The trim removed 1 base at V and 9 bases at J, leaving 6 bases unmatched. CDR3 length: 14 residues. The CDR3 region is CASSLISGTVEQFF. DNA of the CDR3: TGCGCCAGCAGCTTGATTAGCGGGACTGTTGAGCAGTTCTTC.

The chain employs TRBV7-2 and TRBJ2-1, with 11 bases lining up with TRBD2. Germline CDR1 reads SGHTA; CDR2 reads FQGNSA. This CDR3 is 16 amino acids long. V was clipped by 5 bases and J by 6 bases; unmatched bases: 9. CDR3 nucleotide sequence: TGTGCCAGCAGCCGACCTCTAGCGGGGGGAGTCAATGAGCAGTTCTTC. Translation gives CASSRPLAGGVNEQFF.

Only one count was recorded for this clone. This chain uses TRBV28 with TRBJ1-1; TRBD1 aligns across 9 bases. This CDR3 contains 12 residues. V dropped 6 bases and J dropped 14; count of bases not matched to a gene: 10. Germline V gene data show CDR1 as MDHEN and CDR2 as SYDVKM. The CDR3 DNA sequence: TGTGCCAGCAGGGCGGGGACAGGGTTTCGCTTCTTT. Translation: CASRAGTGFRFF.

The rearrangement uses TRBV27 and TRBJ2-7; 9 nucleotides match TRBD2. Germline trimming cut 5 bases from V and 2 bases from J; bases unmatched to any gene: 4. The V gene's germline CDR1 is MNHEY and CDR2 SMNVEV (reference sequence). The CDR3 runs to 14 residues. The DNA of the CDR3 is TGTGCCAGCAGTATCCTAGCGGGGCCCTACGAGCAGTACTTC. It specifies CASSILAGPYEQYF.